This T cell receptor beta chain appears in the sequencing data of a study of T cells in tumors after PD-1 blockade. Input was roughly 616 ng to 6,004 ng of genomic DNA from tumor or blood. Clones were read by immunoSEQ multiplex PCR, and TCRdb kept only the in-frame ones, dropping some. In the table there are some 43,000 clones, approximately 81% of which are singletons. CDR3 length: 15 amino acids. Germline V CDR1 and CDR2: GTSNPN, SVGIG (reference sequence). V lost 0 bases, J lost 0 bases, and 11 bases lay in between. The chain joins TRBV30 to TRBJ1-2; D uncertain. The material sequenced was PBMCs, taken before anti-PD-1 treatment. The source of this sequence is a human donor with basal cell carcinoma. This chain's CDR3 is CAWSVPVVSNYGYTF. The CDR3 DNA is TGTGCCTGGAGTGTACCGGTCGTTTCTAACTATGGCTACACCTTC.